There are a few counts of the clone carrying this T cell receptor (beta chain). Its antigen remains unidentified. Researchers used genomic DNA as the template to profile TCR beta VDJ and CDR3. TCRdb reprocessed the reads with MiXCR, giving one entry per CDR3 protein. The sample includes 450,000 to 550,000 distinct CDR3 sequences, over 25% of them seen just once. This sample was included in a study of CD8+CD57+ T cells in acquired aplastic anemia. Overall study results and limits: Patients and healthy controls showed no significant CD8+ Simpson's diversity difference.

The sequenced patients had an expansion of CD8+CD57+ cells seen by flow cytometry. Between the trimmed V and J ends, which lost 4 bases and 8 bases, there was a span of 14 bases. This CDR3 spans 13 amino acids. Per the germline V gene, CDR1 is LGHDT and CDR2 is YNNKEL (reference sequence). The chain links TRBV3-1 to TRBJ1-2; TRBD1 is a possible D gene (5 bases). The sequence came from a human donor with aplastic anemia. Sample: sorted CD4+, CD8+, or CD8+CD57+ T cells (not recorded which) from PBMCs. The CDR3: CASSRTNRGGYTF. The CDR3 DNA reads as TGTGCCAGCAGCCGGACAAATAGGGGAGGCTACACCTTC.